The 14 T cell receptor beta chains listed next were all sequenced from one sample in a study of blood T cells in healthy people across ages. Then a second PCR, running roughly 7 to 11 cycles, was carried out with a sample-barcoded 5' primer and a J-beta primer mix. MiXCR, applied by TCRdb to the 5' RACE reads, yields one record per CDR3 protein. Of 1.5 million to 2 million distinct CDR3 sequences in the sample, about 28% are singletons; the top ten hold more than 6%. The sequencing input was blood. Receptor source: a woman in her twenties or thirties in good health.

This chain links TRBV5-1 with TRBJ2-1; D is undetermined. The CDR3 sequence is 16 residues long. Germline CDR1 reads SGHRS; CDR2 reads YFSETQ. V gave up 0 bases and J gave up 1 base, with 11 bases separating them. CDR3 DNA sequence: TGCGCCAGCAGCTTGGACCCGCGCCGTTCCTACAATGAGCAGTTCTTC. Translated: CASSLDPRRSYNEQFF.

In nucleotides, the CDR3 is TGTGCCACCAGTGATTTACAGGGGCGGAATGAGCAGTTCTTC. Translation: CATSDLQGRNEQFF. This chain joins TRBV24-1 and TRBJ2-1, with 7 bases matching TRBD1. This CDR3 has 14 residues. CDR1 and CDR2 (germline): KGHDR, SFDVKD. J lost 7 bases, V lost 1 base, and 3 bases had no gene match.

This clonotype was found a few times. The chain recombines TRBV9 with TRBJ2-2; D not resolved. The CDR3 runs to 12 residues. Germline lookup yields CDR1 SGDLS and CDR2 YYNGEE. Deletions cut 2 bases from V and 6 bases from J, with 5 bases between. The CDR3 DNA is TGTGCCAGCAGCGTGGGATCCGGGGAGCTGTTTTTT. It specifies CASSVGSGELFF.

The chain is built from TRBV11-2 and TRBJ2-3; tentatively, D is TRBD1 (6 bases). Germline assignment: CDR1 SGHAT and CDR2 FQNNGV. V was pared by 5 bases and J by 0 bases, with 15 bases between. This CDR3 has 16 amino acids. The CDR3 DNA reads TGTGCCAGCAGCCTGGGGGCGGGTCAAAGCACAGATACGCAGTATTTT. It specifies CASSLGAGQSTDTQYF.

This chain links TRBV6-1 with TRBJ2-5, with a weak D call TRBD2 (6 bases). The CDR3 sequence is 14 residues long. The ends were cut back, 8 bases at V and 1 base at J, with 14 bases in the middle. Germline V gene sequence: CDR1 MNHNS, CDR2 SASEGT. CDR3 DNA: TGTGCCAGCGGTCCCGGGACTTCCCAAGAGACCCAGTACTTC. It specifies CASGPGTSQETQYF.

V gene TRBV13 combines with J gene TRBJ2-1, with TRBD2 matching over 8 bases. CDR3 length equals 15 residues. Unmatched junction bases numbered 7, after V lost 5 bases and J lost 4 bases. Germline values: CDR1 PRHDT, CDR2 FYEKMQ (reference sequence). Written as DNA, the CDR3 is TGTGCCAGCAGCCCGGGACTAGTGGGTTACAATGAGCAGTTCTTC. Translating gives CASSPGLVGYNEQFF.

This chain joins TRBV29-1 and TRBJ1-1; D is ambiguous. V gave up 6 bases and J gave up 5 bases, with 10 bases separating them. The CDR3 consists of 11 residues. Germline loops: CDR1 SQVTM, CDR2 ANQGSEA. For the CDR3, the DNA is TGCAGCGTAGTTTATGAAACTGAAGCTTTCTTT. This encodes CSVVYETEAFF.

On this clonotype itself: At one end the junction does not follow the germline gene, possibly because of a read error. J is TRBJ2-7 and V is TRBV7-2; 11 nucleotides agree with TRBD2. The CDR3 has 15 amino acids. Germline V lookup: CDR1 SGHTA, CDR2 FQGNSA. CDR3 region: CVSSLAGLAGDEQYF. The DNA for the CDR3 is TGTGTCAGCAGCCTGGCTGGACTAGCGGGCGACGAGCAGTACTTC.

This clonotype has at least ten counts. The chain employs TRBV29-1 and TRBJ1-1, with 7 positions matching TRBD1. CDR1 is SQVTM and CDR2 is ANQGSEA in the germline V gene. The CDR3 loop spans 14 amino acids. V shed 6 bases and J 1 base; nucleotides not matched to a gene: 8. This CDR3 reads CSVVLGTANTEAFF. The CDR3, as DNA: TGCAGCGTCGTCCTCGGGACAGCGAACACTGAAGCTTTCTTT.

V is TRBV7-2 and J is TRBJ2-3; D perhaps matches TRBD2 (5 bases). V gave up 0 bases and J gave up 4 bases, with 11 bases separating them. There are 15 residues in the CDR3. The germline V gene has CDR1 SGHTA and CDR2 FQGNSA. The CDR3 loop is CASSLAGASSDTQYF. CDR3 sequence (DNA): TGTGCCAGCAGCTTAGCGGGCGCTAGCTCAGATACGCAGTATTTT. Using reference TRBV7-2 and TRBJ2-3 for the parts outside the CDR3, the full variable domain is GAGVSQSPSNKVTEKGKDVELRCDPISGHTALYWYRQSLGQGLEFLIYFQGNSAPDKSGLPSDRFSAERTGGSVSTLTIQRTQQEDSAVYLCASSLAGASSDTQYFGPGTRLTVL.

CDR3 coding DNA: TGTGCCAGTAGTATGGACGGCCAAAACATTCAGTACTTC. This gives the protein CASSMDGQNIQYF. The chain combines TRBV19 with TRBJ2-4; D gene unclear. The V end lost 3 bases, the J end lost 5 bases, and 8 bases lay between the germline ends. Germline V lookup: CDR1 LNHDA, CDR2 SQIVND (reference sequence). The CDR3 is 13 amino acids.

V and J are TRBV20-1 and TRBJ2-5, with D uncertain. Germline-derived CDR1 and CDR2 are DFQATT and SNEGSKA (reference sequence). This CDR3 comprises 14 residues. V lost 0 bases, J lost 9 bases, and 17 bases lay in between. Here the CDR3 DNA reads TGCAGTGCTAGAGATCGAGGCCGGCGAGTGGCCCAGTACTTC. Protein product: CSARDRGRRVAQYF.

As regards this clonotype: It may be a read error: a sequence one base away is much more abundant. The chain is built from TRBV28 and TRBJ2-7; no definite D call. Looked up from germline, CDR1 is MDHEN and CDR2 is SYDVKM. This CDR3 comprises 15 residues. CDR3 bases: TGTGCCAGCGGTTTGATACGGAAAAATACCTACGAGCAGTACTTC. Amino acid sequence: CASGLIRKNTYEQYF.

As for this clonotype: At one boundary the junction diverges from the germline segment, which might be a read error. The chain is built from TRBV7-8 and TRBJ2-3; D is unclear. This CDR3 comprises 14 residues. Per germline, CDR1 SGHVS and CDR2 FQNEAQ. CDR3 DNA sequence: TGTGCCAGCAGCTTAGACGACTTCACAGATACGCGGTATTTT. Protein product: CASSLDDFTDTRYF.